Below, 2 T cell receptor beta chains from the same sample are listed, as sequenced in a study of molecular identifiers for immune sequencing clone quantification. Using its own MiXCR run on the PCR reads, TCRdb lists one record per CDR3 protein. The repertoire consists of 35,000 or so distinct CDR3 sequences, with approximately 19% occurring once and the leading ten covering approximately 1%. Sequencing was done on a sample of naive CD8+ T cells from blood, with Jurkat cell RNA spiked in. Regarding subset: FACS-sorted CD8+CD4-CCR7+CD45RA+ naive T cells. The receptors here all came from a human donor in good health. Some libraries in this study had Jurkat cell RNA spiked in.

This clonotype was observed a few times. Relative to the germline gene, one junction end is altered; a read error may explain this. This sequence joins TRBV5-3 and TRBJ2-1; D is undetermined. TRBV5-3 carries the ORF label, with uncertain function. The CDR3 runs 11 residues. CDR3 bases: TGTGCCAGCAGCTTATACAATGAGCAGTTCTTC. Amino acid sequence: CASSLYNEQFF.

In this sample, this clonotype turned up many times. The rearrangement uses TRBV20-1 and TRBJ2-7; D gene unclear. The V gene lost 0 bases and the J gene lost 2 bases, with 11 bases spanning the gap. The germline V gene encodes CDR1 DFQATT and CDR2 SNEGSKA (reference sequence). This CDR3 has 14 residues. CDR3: CSARDVVTAYEQYF. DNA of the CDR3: TGCAGTGCTAGAGATGTAGTGACTGCCTACGAGCAGTACTTC.